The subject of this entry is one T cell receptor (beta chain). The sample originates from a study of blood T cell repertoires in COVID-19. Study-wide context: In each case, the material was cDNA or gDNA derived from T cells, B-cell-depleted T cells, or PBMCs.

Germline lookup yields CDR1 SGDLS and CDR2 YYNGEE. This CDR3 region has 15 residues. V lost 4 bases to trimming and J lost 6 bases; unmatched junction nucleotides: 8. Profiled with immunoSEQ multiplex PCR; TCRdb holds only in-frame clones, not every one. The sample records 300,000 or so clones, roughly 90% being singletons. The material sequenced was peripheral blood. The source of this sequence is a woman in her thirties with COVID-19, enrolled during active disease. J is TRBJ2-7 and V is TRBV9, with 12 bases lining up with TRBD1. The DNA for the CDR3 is TGTGCCAGCAGCCCCCGGGACAGGGGGCCGCTCGAGCAGTACTTC. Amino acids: CASSPRDRGPLEQYF.